The clone carrying this TCR beta chain was counted only a few times. Its antigen remains unknown. The sample belongs to a study of identical twins. Study-level points and caveats: Because invariant MAIT and iNKT cells could be present, zero-insertion analyses could be partly confounded. The study found excess low generation probability among twin-shared out-of-frame alpha sequences.

One entry per CDR3 protein, called by TCRdb with MiXCR from the 5' RACE reads. The sample holds about 300,000 distinct CDR3 sequences, roughly 12% seen once. Germline CDR1 reads MGHRA; CDR2 reads YSYEKL. The CDR3 length is 18 residues. The ends lost 0 bases at V and 9 bases at J; junction bases unmatched: 16. These data also formed part of another study, on yellow fever vaccine responses in identical twins.

The sequencing input was CD8+ T cells sorted from blood. The chain joins TRBV4-1 to TRBJ2-1; 8 bases align to TRBD2. The clonotype comes from a woman under 30 in good health. Written as DNA, the CDR3 is TGCGCCAGCAGCCAAGAACGGTTAGTGGTAGCGGGGATAGGTGAGCAGTTCTTC. The encoded protein is CASSQERLVVAGIGEQFF.